This TCR beta chain appears in the sequencing data of a study of CD8 T cells in Susac syndrome. RNA totalling roughly 0.45 to 1 ug underwent reverse transcription with random hexamers. Amplification of TCR beta CDR3 was carried out by immunoSEQ multiplex PCR, which covered 54 Vbeta and 13 Jbeta segments. TCRdb reprocessed the immunoSEQ multiplex PCR reads with MiXCR, giving one entry per CDR3 protein. The data show just over 300,000 distinct CDR3 sequences, about 91% seen once. Blood CD8+ and CD4+ T cells underwent high-throughput TCR beta sequencing. Included as multiple sclerosis controls were treatment-naive patients who had stable or active relapsing-remitting disease. Negative isolation yielded the CD8+ and CD4+ T cells, while FACS enriched the TEMRA cells. Between the trimmed V and J ends, which lost 1 base and 6 bases, there was a span of 11 bases. Germline V lookup: CDR1 MGHRA, CDR2 YSYEKL. The CDR3 runs 14 residues.

This receptor was identified in a human donor with multiple sclerosis. Sequenced: CD4+ T cells from PBMCs. The chain combines TRBV4-1 with TRBJ2-3; D is possibly TRBD2 (6 bases). CDR3 region: CASSQGTIRDTQYF. The CDR3, as DNA: TGCGCCAGCAGCCAAGGGACTATTAGGGATACGCAGTATTTT.